Following are 6 T cell receptor beta chains from one sample sequenced in a study of response to subunit inactivated influenza vaccine. TCRdb ran MiXCR on the RT-PCR reads and lists one entry per CDR3 protein. The sample includes about 500,000 distinct CDR3 sequences, roughly 13% seen only once; the top ten take around 14%. Sequencing was performed on PBMCs from blood, taken 40 to 50 days after vaccination. The source is a man aged 50-60 years who received an inactivated influenza vaccine.

The chain links TRBV4-1 to TRBJ2-3; a weak D match, TRBD1 (6 bases). The CDR3 contains 15 residues. V was pared by 1 base and J by 2 bases, with 10 bases between. The germline V gene encodes CDR1 MGHRA and CDR2 YSYEKL. DNA for the CDR3: TGCGCCAGCAGCCAAGGCAGGACAGCCACAGATACGCAGTATTTT. Its protein product is CASSQGRTATDTQYF.

This clonotype was recorded a few times. The rearrangement joins TRBV20-1 to TRBJ2-1; weak D call: TRBD2 (6 bases). The CDR3 is 15 residues long. The germline V gene has CDR1 DFQATT and CDR2 SNEGSKA (reference sequence). Trimming stripped 3 bases from V and 2 bases from J, with 14 bases between. CDR3 sequence reads: CSARDRDLTYNEQFF. CDR3 nucleotide sequence: TGCAGTGCTAGGGACCGGGACTTAACCTACAATGAGCAGTTCTTC.

The chain links TRBV10-3 to TRBJ2-6; 7 nucleotides align to TRBD1. The V gene end was trimmed by 3 bases and the J gene end by 4 bases; junction bases not matched to a gene: 9. The CDR3 loop spans 17 amino acids. Germline V lookup: CDR1 ENHRY, CDR2 SYGVKD. The CDR3 here is CAISEPRTGRGANVLTF. The CDR3 coding sequence is TGTGCCATCAGTGAACCCCGGACAGGACGAGGGGCCAACGTCCTGACTTTC.

The chain uses TRBV7-2 and TRBJ1-5; possible D gene TRBD1, 5 bases. Looked up from germline, CDR1 is SGHTA and CDR2 is FQGNSA. Trimming pared 2 bases from V and 2 bases from J, leaving 10 bases between. This CDR3 has 15 amino acids. The CDR3 here is CASSLRGWGNQPQHF. The CDR3 bases are TGTGCCAGCAGCTTACGGGGCTGGGGCAATCAGCCCCAGCATTTT.

This clonotype was recorded a few times. The chain uses TRBV5-1 and TRBJ2-5; a weak D match, TRBD1 (6 bases). CDR1 and CDR2 (germline): SGHRS, YFSETQ. This CDR3 comprises 16 residues. The V gene lost 3 bases and the J gene lost 2 bases, with 17 bases spanning the gap. The CDR3 bases are TGCGCCAGCAGCTCTCCAGGGGATTTTATACAAGAGACCCAGTACTTC. Its translation: CASSSPGDFIQETQYF.

CDR3 sequence (DNA): TGCGCCAGCAGCTTGCTTGGGACAGGGGTTGTCTACGAGCAGTACTTC. Protein product: CASSLLGTGVVYEQYF. This chain joins TRBV5-1 and TRBJ2-7; TRBD1 agrees at 10 bases. This CDR3 comprises 16 residues. Germline assignment: CDR1 SGHRS and CDR2 YFSETQ. V trimming: 1 base; J trimming: 3 bases; junction bases outside the gene matches: 7.